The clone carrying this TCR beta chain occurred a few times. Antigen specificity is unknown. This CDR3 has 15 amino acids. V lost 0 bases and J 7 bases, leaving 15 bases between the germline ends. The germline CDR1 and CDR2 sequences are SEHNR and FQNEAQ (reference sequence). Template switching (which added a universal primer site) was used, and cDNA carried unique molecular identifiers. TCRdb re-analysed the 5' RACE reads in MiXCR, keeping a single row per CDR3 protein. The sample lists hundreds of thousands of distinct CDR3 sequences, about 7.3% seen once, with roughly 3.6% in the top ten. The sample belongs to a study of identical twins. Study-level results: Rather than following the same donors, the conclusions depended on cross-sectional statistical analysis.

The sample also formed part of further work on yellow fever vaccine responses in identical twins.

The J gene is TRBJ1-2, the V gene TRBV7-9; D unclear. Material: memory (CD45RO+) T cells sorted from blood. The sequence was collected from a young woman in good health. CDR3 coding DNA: TGTGCCAGCAGCTTAGCAGTTATGACCTCTATTGGCTACACCTTC. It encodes CASSLAVMTSIGYTF.